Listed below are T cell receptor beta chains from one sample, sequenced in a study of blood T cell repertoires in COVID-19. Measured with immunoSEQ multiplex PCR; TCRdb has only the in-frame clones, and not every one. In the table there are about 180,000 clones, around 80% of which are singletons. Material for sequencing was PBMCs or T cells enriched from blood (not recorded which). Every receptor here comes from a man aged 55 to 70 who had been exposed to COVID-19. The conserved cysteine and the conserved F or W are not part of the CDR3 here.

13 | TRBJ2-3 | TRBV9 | ASSVGSSGTDTQY
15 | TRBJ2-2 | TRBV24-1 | ATSDRTGTVSAGELF
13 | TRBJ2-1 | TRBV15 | ATRVGGSDYNEQF
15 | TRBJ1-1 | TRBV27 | ASSLSRTGGRDTEAF
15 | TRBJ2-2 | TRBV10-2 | ASSEGLAGPNTGELF
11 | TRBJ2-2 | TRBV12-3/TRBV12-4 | ASVRQLTGELF
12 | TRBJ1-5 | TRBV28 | ASSLGHVGAPQH
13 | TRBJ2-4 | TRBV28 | ASSLPGGGGGIQY
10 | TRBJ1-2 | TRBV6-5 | ASVGQGNGYT
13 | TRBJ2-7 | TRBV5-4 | ASSYSTTRSNPLS
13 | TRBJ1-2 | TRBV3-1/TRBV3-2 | ASSQEGAGVLGYT
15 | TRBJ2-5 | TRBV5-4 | ASSLVGSSGVQETRY
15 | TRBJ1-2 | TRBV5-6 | ASSLAIQRQGTFGYT
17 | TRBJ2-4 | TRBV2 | ASSAETSGFSLAKNIQY
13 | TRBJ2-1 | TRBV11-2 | ASSLGTGTGDEQF
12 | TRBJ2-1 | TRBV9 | ASSDRTSFTEQF
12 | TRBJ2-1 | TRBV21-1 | ASSPGQGSNEQF
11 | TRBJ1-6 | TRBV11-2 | ASSLQYNSPLH
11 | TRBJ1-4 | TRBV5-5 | ASKSRSGEKLF
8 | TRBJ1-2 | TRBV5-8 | ASSLRGYT
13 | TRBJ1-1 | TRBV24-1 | ATSDAGGRDTEAF
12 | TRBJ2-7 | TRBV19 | ASRSPGGRGEQY
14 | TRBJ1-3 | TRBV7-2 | ASSLSTGRSGNTIY
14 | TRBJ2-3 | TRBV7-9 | ASSSLGDRGADTQY
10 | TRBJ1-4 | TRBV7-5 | VRTLRGEKLF
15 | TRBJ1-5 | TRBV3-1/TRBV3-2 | ASSLFYTGRGGQPQH
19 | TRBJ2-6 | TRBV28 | ASSGTSGKHKLFSGANVLT
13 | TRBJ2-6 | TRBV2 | ASRRHYEGANVLT
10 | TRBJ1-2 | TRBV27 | ASSLGGSGYT
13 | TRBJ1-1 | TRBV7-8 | ASSLSWTGASEAF
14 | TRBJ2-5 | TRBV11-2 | ASSPRRGQGKETQY
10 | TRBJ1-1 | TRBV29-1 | SSSLLNTEAF
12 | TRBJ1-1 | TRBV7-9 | ASSSGAARDEAF
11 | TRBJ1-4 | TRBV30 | AWRQGVVEKLF
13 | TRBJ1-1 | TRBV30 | AWGQVPLMNTEAF
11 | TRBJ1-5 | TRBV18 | ASSPDRNQPQH
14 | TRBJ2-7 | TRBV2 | ASRPDREEGLYEQY
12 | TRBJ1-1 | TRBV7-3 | ASSLTGADTEAF
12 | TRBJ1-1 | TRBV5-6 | ASNLQGLNTEAF
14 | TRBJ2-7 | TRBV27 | ASSPPGLAGGHEQY
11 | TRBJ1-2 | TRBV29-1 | SAGTGGGYGYT
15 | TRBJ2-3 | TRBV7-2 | ASSFPNGRDGTDTQY
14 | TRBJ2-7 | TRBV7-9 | ASSFYRGLAVHEQY
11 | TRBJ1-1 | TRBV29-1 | SAEMGAGTEAF
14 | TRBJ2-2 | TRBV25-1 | ASSDGTSANTGELF
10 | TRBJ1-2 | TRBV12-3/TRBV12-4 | ASSQDRYGYT
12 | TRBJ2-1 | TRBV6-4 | ASSGLAGVGEQF
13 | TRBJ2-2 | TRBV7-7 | ASSLSGTNTGELF
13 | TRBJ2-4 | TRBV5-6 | ASSSPPIAKNIQY
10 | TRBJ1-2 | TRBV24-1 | ATSDPLRGYT
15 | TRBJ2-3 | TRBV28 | ASSETSGGESTDTQY
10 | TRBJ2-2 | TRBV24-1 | ATSGRAGELF
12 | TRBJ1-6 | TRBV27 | ASSFVDFNSPLH
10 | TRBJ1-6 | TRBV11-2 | ASSLQGSPLH
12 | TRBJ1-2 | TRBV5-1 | ASSLGTAADGYT
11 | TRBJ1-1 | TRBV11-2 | ASSLEWNTEAF
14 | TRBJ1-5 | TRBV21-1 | ASSLPEMSDNQPQH
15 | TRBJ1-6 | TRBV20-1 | SASNAPARVAYSPLH
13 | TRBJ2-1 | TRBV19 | ASSIGSGRGDEQF